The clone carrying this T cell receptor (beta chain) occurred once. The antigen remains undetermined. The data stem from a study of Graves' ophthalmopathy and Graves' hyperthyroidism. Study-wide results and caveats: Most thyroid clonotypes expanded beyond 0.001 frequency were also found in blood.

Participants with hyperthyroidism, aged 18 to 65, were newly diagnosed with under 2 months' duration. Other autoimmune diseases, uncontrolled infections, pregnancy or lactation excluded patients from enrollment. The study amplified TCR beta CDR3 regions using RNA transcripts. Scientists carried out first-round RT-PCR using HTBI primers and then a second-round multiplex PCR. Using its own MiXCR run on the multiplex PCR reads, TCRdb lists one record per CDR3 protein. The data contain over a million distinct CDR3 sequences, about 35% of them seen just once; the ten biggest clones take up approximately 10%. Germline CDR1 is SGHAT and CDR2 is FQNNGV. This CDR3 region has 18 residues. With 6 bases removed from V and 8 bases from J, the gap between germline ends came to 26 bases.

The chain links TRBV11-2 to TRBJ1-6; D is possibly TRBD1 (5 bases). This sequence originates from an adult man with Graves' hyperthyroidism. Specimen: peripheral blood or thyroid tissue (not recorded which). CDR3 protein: CASSLYSLAVPGDSPLHF. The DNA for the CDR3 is TGTGCCAGCAGTTTATACTCATTGGCGGTGCCGGGGGATTCACCCCTCCACTTT.